The clone carrying this T cell receptor (beta chain) was seen a few times. Barcoded TCR alpha and TCR beta cDNA libraries with UMIs came from 5'RACE using constant-segment primers. TCRdb redid the calling of the 5' RACE reads with MiXCR, one entry per CDR3 protein. The sample lists a few hundred thousand distinct CDR3 sequences, roughly a tenth occurring once. The sample comes from a study of T-cell memory formation after mild COVID-19. Material for sequencing was PBMCs or a T cell subset sorted from them (not recorded which). The source is a man younger than 35 who had mild COVID-19 (a few samples of this study predate the infection). Cell type and time point are not known.

CDR3 sequence: CASSLLGTEAFF. Written as DNA, the CDR3 is TGTGCCAGCAGCTTATTGGGAACTGAAGCTTTCTTT. The chain links TRBV7-9 to TRBJ1-1; no clear D gene. CDR1 SEHNR and CDR2 FQNEAQ come from the germline V gene (reference sequence). Trimming took off 2 bases at V and 5 bases at J, with 6 bases between the two ends. The CDR3 sequence is 12 residues long.